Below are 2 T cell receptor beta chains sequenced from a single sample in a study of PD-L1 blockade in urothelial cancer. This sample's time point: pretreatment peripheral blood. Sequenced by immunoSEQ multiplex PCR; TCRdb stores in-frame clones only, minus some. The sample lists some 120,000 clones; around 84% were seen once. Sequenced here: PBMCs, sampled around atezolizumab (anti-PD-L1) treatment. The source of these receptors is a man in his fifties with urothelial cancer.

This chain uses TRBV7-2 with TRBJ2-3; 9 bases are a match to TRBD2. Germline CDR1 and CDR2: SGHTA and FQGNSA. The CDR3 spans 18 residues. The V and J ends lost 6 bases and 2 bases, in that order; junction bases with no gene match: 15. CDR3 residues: CASSRLPRLAESTDTQYF. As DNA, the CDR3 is TGTGCCAGCAGTCGTCTTCCGCGACTAGCGGAGTCCACAGATACGCAGTATTTT.

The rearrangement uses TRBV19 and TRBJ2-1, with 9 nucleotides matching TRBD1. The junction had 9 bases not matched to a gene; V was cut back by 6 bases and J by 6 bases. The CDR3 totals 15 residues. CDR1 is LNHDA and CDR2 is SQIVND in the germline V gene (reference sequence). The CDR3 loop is CASRLDRGGFNEQFF. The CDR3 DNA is TGTGCCAGTAGACTGGACAGGGGAGGTTTCAATGAGCAGTTCTTC.